Below are 26 T cell receptor beta chains sequenced from a single sample in a study of neurological immune-mediated disorders. The time point was: longitudinal time-point 2. Each CDR3 protein is one row after TCRdb ran MiXCR on the 5' RACE reads. The sample carries some 60,000 distinct CDR3 sequences, around a tenth recorded once. The sample was PBMCs. These receptors came from a man aged 25 to 40 in good health.

The table lists this clonotype with a few counts. The chain recombines TRBV29-1 with TRBJ2-1; D call uncertain. The CDR3 is 13 residues long. Germline CDR1 is SQVTM and CDR2 is ANQGSEA. The germline V and J ends were trimmed by 7 bases and 4 bases, with 14 bases remaining between them. In nucleotides, the CDR3 is TGCAGCGCCCCAGGCAGAAATTACAATGAGCAGTTCTTC. Translated, it gives CSAPGRNYNEQFF.

This clonotype showed up many times. The chain has TRBV7-9 and TRBJ1-4, with 7 bases identical to TRBD1. V trimming: 4 bases; J trimming: 4 bases; junction bases outside the gene matches: 6. Per the germline V gene, CDR1 is SEHNR and CDR2 is FQNEAQ (reference sequence). This CDR3 contains 15 residues. Here the CDR3 reads CASSSRGQDNEKLFF. The CDR3 nucleotides read TGTGCCAGCAGCTCCAGAGGACAGGATAATGAAAAACTGTTTTTT.

This clonotype was detected many times. The V and J genes are TRBV6-5 and TRBJ2-1; 8 nucleotides agree with TRBD2. V lost 6 bases, J lost 4 bases, and 2 bases stayed unmatched. The CDR3 length is 13 residues. Germline CDR1 is MNHEY and CDR2 is SVGAGI. In nucleotides, the CDR3 is TGTGCCAGCAGGACTAGCGTGTACAATGAGCAGTTCTTC. Protein: CASRTSVYNEQFF.

Many counts were recorded for this clonotype. The gene calls are TRBV20-1 and TRBJ2-7; no firm D call. V gave up 1 base and J gave up 0 bases, with 13 bases separating them. The germline gives CDR1 DFQATT, CDR2 SNEGSKA (reference sequence). The CDR3 has 15 amino acids. The CDR3, as DNA: TGCAGTGCTAGAGCGGCCGACCTCCGCTCCTACGAGCAGTACTTC. Its translation is CSARAADLRSYEQYF.

This clonotype has at least ten counts. V is TRBV12-3 or TRBV12-4 and J is TRBJ1-5; D is unresolved. The CDR3 runs 14 residues. V was trimmed by 3 bases and J by 0 bases, leaving 6 bases between them. The CDR3 region is CASSLSYSNQPQHF. The CDR3 nucleotides are TGTGCCAGCAGTTTGTCGTATAGCAATCAGCCCCAGCATTTT.

This clonotype was seen at least ten times. The V and J genes are TRBV10-3 and TRBJ2-1; 7 nucleotides line up with TRBD2. Germline V gene lookup returns CDR1 ENHRY and CDR2 SYGVKD. V shed 5 bases, J shed 10 bases, and the junction held 5 bases outside the gene matches. CDR3 length: 12 residues. CDR3 loop: CAISRSSGEQFF. CDR3 nucleotide sequence: TGTGCCATCAGTAGGTCTAGCGGAGAGCAGTTCTTC.

The table lists this clonotype with many counts. The V call is TRBV6-5, the J call TRBJ1-2, with TRBD1 as a possible D gene (5 bases). V was cut by 6 bases and J by 5 bases, with 10 bases left in between. The CDR3 totals 12 residues. Germline V gene sequence: CDR1 MNHEY, CDR2 SVGAGI. The CDR3 loop reads CASRGPTYGYTF. The CDR3 nucleotides are TGTGCCAGCAGGGGGCCGACTTATGGCTACACCTTC.

This clonotype was observed at least ten times. This rearrangement joins TRBV5-1 to TRBJ1-4; 9 nucleotides agree with TRBD1. This CDR3 is 19 amino acids long. V was pared by 0 bases and J by 8 bases, with 17 bases of the junction left unmatched. Looked up from germline, CDR1 is SGHRS and CDR2 is YFSETQ. CDR3 sequence (DNA): TGCGCCAGCAGCTTGGAGGTCTTGGGACAGGGCGGGGGTGAAGAAAAACTGTTTTTT. Its translation is CASSLEVLGQGGGEEKLFF.

As to this clonotype: A read error may explain this, as a much larger clone is one base away. This chain joins TRBV5-1 and TRBJ2-7, with D hard to call. Trimming took 4 bases from V and 4 from J, leaving 15 bases between them. The CDR3 is 14 residues long. Germline V gives CDR1 SGHRS, CDR2 YFSETQ. DNA for the CDR3: TGCGCCAGCAGCCCAGGACCGGCGCTATACGAGCAGTACTTC. The encoded protein is CASSPGPALYEQYF. The whole variable domain, remainder taken from reference TRBV5-1 and TRBJ2-7, is KAGVTQTPRYLIKTRGQQVTLSCSPISGHRSVSWYQQTPGQGLQFLFEYFSETQRNKGNFPGRFSGRQFSNSRSEMNVSTLELGDSALYLCASSPGPALYEQYFGPGTRLTVT.

This clonotype was recorded many times. The chain employs TRBV4-1 and TRBJ1-1; 7 nucleotides align to TRBD1. The ends lost 4 bases at V and 3 bases at J; junction bases unmatched: 8. The CDR3 contains 15 residues. Germline CDR1 MGHRA, CDR2 YSYEKL. This CDR3 is CASSPQDRPDTEAFF. The DNA for the CDR3 is TGCGCCAGCAGCCCACAGGACAGGCCTGACACTGAAGCTTTCTTT.

The sample holds many counts of this clonotype. The chain combines TRBV12-3 or TRBV12-4 with TRBJ1-1; D might be TRBD1 (5 bases). V was trimmed by 5 bases and J by 1 base, leaving 11 bases between them. This CDR3 is built from 14 residues. The CDR3 is CASSPLTANTEAFF. The CDR3 DNA follows: TGTGCCAGCAGTCCGCTGACAGCGAACACTGAAGCTTTCTTT.

As to this clonotype: This sequence may be a read error, since a much larger clone differs from it by one base. This rearrangement joins TRBV20-1 to TRBJ2-2, with 12 positions matching TRBD2. Germline V gene sequence: CDR1 DFQATT, CDR2 SNEGSKA (reference sequence). The CDR3 loop spans 16 amino acids. DNA for the CDR3: TGCAGTGCCCCCAAGCTAGCGGGAGGGCCAGCCGGGGAGCTGTTATTT. Its protein product is CSAPKLAGGPAGELLF.

The CDR3 loop is CATSRVGTVGVSNQPQHF. DNA for the CDR3: TGTGCCACCAGCAGAGTGGGGACCGTGGGGGTGAGCAATCAGCCCCAGCATTTT. The chain employs TRBV15 and TRBJ1-5; possible D gene TRBD1, 5 bases. CDR3 length: 18 amino acids. Germline V gene sequence: CDR1 LNHNV, CDR2 YYDKDF (reference sequence). Deletions cut 1 base from V and 1 base from J, with 17 bases between.

This clonotype was detected many times. In DNA, the CDR3 is TGCGCCAGCAGCGGACATGAGACTAGCGGGGACTCCTACGAGCAGTACTTC. It codes for CASSGHETSGDSYEQYF. V and J are TRBV4-1 and TRBJ2-7; 11 bases map to TRBD2. Trimming cost V 5 bases and J 0 bases; bases outside gene matches: 9. Germline V gene sequence: CDR1 MGHRA, CDR2 YSYEKL. CDR3 length: 17 residues.

The table lists this clonotype with many counts. J is TRBJ2-2 and V is TRBV5-1; D not resolved. V dropped 4 bases and J dropped 9 bases, with 22 bases sitting between them. The germline CDR1 and CDR2 sequences are SGHRS and YFSETQ. The CDR3 consists of 16 residues. The CDR3 region has the DNA TGCGCCAGCAGCACTTCTCCGGGCCCCACATTGCGGGAGCTGTTTTTT. This translates into CASSTSPGPTLRELFF.

Many counts were recorded for this clonotype. J is TRBJ2-7 and V is TRBV20-1; D is possibly TRBD2 (6 bases). Germline V gives CDR1 DFQATT, CDR2 SNEGSKA (reference sequence). Trimming shortened V by 0 bases and J by 6 bases, and 15 bases separated the two germline ends. The CDR3 is 14 amino acids. CDR3 DNA sequence: TGCAGTGCTAGAGATCCGGAATGGAGGGCCGAGCAGTACTTC. Its protein product is CSARDPEWRAEQYF.

As for this clonotype: One end of the junction is discordant with germline, which a read error may explain. V and J are TRBV7-9 and TRBJ2-1; maybe TRBD1 (5 bases). The CDR3 loop spans 13 amino acids. Germline V CDR1 and CDR2: SEHNR, FQNEAQ (reference sequence). This chain's CDR3 is CASSLKTDNEKFF. Here the CDR3 DNA reads TGTGCCAGCAGCTTAAAGACGGACAATGAGAAGTTCTTC.

This clonotype was counted many times. The chain has TRBV6-4 and TRBJ2-6; D unresolved. This CDR3 has 13 amino acids. V gave up 0 bases and J gave up 12 bases, with 9 bases separating them. CDR1 is MRHNA, CDR2 SNTAGT, per germline. This chain's CDR3 is CASSDSERSVLTF. CDR3 nucleotides: TGTGCCAGCAGTGACTCCGAAAGGAGCGTCCTGACTTTC.

This clonotype was seen ten or more times. The chain carries TRBV20-1 and TRBJ2-1; tentative D call: TRBD2 (6 bases). This CDR3 has 12 amino acids. The V gene's germline CDR1 is DFQATT and CDR2 SNEGSKA (reference sequence). V shed 6 bases and J shed 8 bases, with 14 bases lying between them. The CDR3 DNA reads TGCAGTGCGGCGGGAAGGTCGGATGAGCAGTTCTTC. Translated: CSAAGRSDEQFF.

The genes are TRBV2 and TRBJ2-1; D not resolved. This CDR3 has 13 residues. Trimming stripped 2 bases from V and 4 bases from J, with 6 bases between. Germline loops: CDR1 SNHLY, CDR2 FYNNEI. The DNA of the CDR3 is TGTGCCAGCAGTGAAAACCAATACAATGAGCAGTTCTTC. It translates to CASSENQYNEQFF.

This clonotype was seen many times. The chain combines TRBV11-2 with TRBJ1-4; 9 bases agree with TRBD1. The germline gives CDR1 SGHAT, CDR2 FQNNGV. V shed 8 bases and J 8 bases; nucleotides not matched to a gene: 9. The CDR3 covers 14 residues. The CDR3 region has the DNA TGTGCCAGCCGGGGACAGGGCGAAGGGGAAAAACTGTTTTTT. It yields the protein CASRGQGEGEKLFF.

This clonotype has a count of ten or more. CDR3 nucleotide sequence: TGCAGCTTGAGACAGGGAACCGGGGAGCTGTTTTTT. Protein product: CSLRQGTGELFF. V is TRBV29-1 and J is TRBJ2-2; TRBD1 agrees at 7 bases. Germline loops: CDR1 SQVTM, CDR2 ANQGSEA. The CDR3 sequence is 12 residues long. Trimming at V came to 8 bases and at J to 5 bases, leaving 5 bases not matched to a gene.

This clonotype has a count of ten or more. The chain uses TRBV7-3 and TRBJ2-3, with TRBD2 matching over 11 bases. The CDR3 extends over 16 amino acids. The J segment lost 9 bases and the V segment lost 5 bases, leaving 13 bases of the junction unmatched. CDR1 is SGHTA, CDR2 FQGTGA, per germline. CDR3: CASSLARGTSGGTQYF. The CDR3 DNA follows: TGTGCCAGCAGCCTGGCCCGCGGGACTAGCGGTGGCACGCAGTATTTT.

This clonotype was counted ten times or more. The chain recombines TRBV10-2 with TRBJ1-5; D is unresolved. V was trimmed by 5 bases and J by 4 bases, leaving 9 bases between them. CDR3 length: 13 amino acids. The germline CDR1 and CDR2 sequences are WSHSY and SAAADI. This CDR3 is CASSSTDNQPQHF. In DNA, the CDR3 is TGCGCCAGCAGTTCGACGGATAATCAGCCCCAGCATTTT.

This clonotype was detected ten times or more. This chain connects TRBV5-1 to TRBJ2-7, with D perhaps matching TRBD1 (5 bases). Looked up from germline, CDR1 is SGHRS and CDR2 is YFSETQ. V was cut by 0 bases and J by 6 bases, with 13 bases left in between. CDR3 length: 14 amino acids. DNA of the CDR3: TGCGCCAGCAGCTTGGGACAGCCCTTCGGCGAGCAGTACTTC. Encoded protein: CASSLGQPFGEQYF.

The chain links TRBV20-1 to TRBJ2-1, with TRBD2 identical over 8 bases. The J segment lost 2 bases and the V segment lost 5 bases, leaving 5 bases of the junction unmatched. The germline V gene encodes CDR1 DFQATT and CDR2 SNEGSKA (reference sequence). The CDR3 runs to 14 residues. The CDR3 reads CSADVAGPYNEQFF. The CDR3 nucleotides are TGCAGTGCTGACGTAGCGGGACCCTACAATGAGCAGTTCTTC.